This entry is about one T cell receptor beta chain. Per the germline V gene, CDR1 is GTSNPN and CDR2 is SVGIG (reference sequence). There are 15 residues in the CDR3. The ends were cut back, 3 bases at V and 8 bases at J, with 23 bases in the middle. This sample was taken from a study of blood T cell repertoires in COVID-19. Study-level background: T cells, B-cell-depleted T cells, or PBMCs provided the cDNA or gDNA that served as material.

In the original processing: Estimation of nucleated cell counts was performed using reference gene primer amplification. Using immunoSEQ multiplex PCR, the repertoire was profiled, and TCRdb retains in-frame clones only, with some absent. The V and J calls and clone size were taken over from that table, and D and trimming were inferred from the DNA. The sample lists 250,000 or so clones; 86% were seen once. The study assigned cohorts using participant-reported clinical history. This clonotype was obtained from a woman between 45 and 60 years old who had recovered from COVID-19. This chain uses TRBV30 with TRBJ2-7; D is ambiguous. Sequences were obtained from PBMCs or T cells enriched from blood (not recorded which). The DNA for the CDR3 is TGTGCCTGGAGCACTGTTGGGCTCGAGACCACGAAGCAGTACTTC. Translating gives CAWSTVGLETTKQYF.